This entry concerns a single TCR beta chain. Its target antigen remains unknown. There are no base qualities to consult, and no much larger clone falls within one base. The data were taken from a study of technical replicates of blood from a few donors (dated by TCRdb to 2016 to 2017). The protocol used for the library was the immunoSEQ multiplex PCR assay. TCRdb retrieved this table from immuneACCESS and kept in-frame rearrangements only. Not all clones are present; in checked studies, unresolved V genes account for under half, and no reason is known for the remainder. The table for this sample lists about 70,000 clones; around 96% of them were counted only once. The ten largest make up 0.3% to 0.45% of the sample. Via the germline V gene, CDR1 is SGHNT and CDR2 YENEEA. Trimming removed 5 bases from V and 1 base from J; the gene matches leave 9 bases unexplained. The CDR3 holds 16 amino acids from the cysteine to the phenylalanine. This entry keeps only the CDR3 DNA: 48 bases, framed from base 1.

Rearrangement joined TRBV11-3 to TRBJ2-7; TRBD1 aligns with 9 central bases. Material for sequencing was T cells isolated from PBMCs. This sequence was found in a human donor in good health. The DNA sequence reads TGTGCCAGCAGCCTTGAACAGACAGGGGGTTCCTACGAGCAGTACTTC. It is translated as CASSLEQTGGSYEQYF.